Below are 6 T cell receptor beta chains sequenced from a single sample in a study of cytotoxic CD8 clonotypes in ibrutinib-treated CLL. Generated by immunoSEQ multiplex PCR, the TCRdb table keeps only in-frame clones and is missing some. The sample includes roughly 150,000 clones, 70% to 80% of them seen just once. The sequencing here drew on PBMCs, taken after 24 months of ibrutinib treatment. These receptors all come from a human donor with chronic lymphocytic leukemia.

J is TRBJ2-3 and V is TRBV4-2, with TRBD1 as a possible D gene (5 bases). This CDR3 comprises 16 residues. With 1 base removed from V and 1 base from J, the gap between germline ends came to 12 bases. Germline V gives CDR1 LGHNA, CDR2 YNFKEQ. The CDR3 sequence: CASSQGGGSGTDTQYF. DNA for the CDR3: TGTGCCAGCAGCCAAGGGGGCGGTTCGGGCACAGATACGCAGTATTTT.

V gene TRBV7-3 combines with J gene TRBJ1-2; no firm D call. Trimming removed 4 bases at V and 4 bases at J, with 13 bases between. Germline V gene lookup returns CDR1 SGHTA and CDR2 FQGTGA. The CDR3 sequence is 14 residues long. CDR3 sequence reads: CASSSDPAGYGYTF. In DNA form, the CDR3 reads TGTGCCAGCAGCTCGGACCCGGCTGGCTATGGCTACACCTTC.

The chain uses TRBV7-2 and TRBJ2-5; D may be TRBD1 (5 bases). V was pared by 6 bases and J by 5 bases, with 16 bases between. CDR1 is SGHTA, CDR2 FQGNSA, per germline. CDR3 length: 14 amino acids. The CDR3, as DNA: TGTGCCAGCAGTCCCAGGGCCCTCGGGGAGACCCAGTACTTC. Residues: CASSPRALGETQYF.

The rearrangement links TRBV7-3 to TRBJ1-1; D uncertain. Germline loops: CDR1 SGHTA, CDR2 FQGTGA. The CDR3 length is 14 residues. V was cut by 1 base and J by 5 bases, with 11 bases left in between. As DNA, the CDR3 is TGTGCCAGCAGCTTAAAGGGAGGTGGGACTGAAGCTTTCTTT. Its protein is CASSLKGGGTEAFF.

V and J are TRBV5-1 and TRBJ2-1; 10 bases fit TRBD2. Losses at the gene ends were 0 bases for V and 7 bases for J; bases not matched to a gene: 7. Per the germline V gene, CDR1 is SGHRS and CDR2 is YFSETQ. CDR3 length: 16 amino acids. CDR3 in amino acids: CASSLGVLAGSNEQFF. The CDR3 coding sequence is TGCGCCAGCAGCTTGGGGGTACTAGCGGGGAGTAATGAGCAGTTCTTC. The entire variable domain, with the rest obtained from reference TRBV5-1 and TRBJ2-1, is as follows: KAGVTQTPRYLIKTRGQQVTLSCSPISGHRSVSWYQQTPGQGLQFLFEYFSETQRNKGNFPGRFSGRQFSNSRSEMNVSTLELGDSALYLCASSLGVLAGSNEQFFGPGTRLTVL.

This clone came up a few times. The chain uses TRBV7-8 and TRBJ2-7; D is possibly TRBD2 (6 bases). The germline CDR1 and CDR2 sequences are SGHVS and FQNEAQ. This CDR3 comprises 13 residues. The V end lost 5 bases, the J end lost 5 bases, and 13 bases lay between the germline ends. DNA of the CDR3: TGTGCCAGCAGCGCCCCCAGGAGGGACGAGCAGTACTTC. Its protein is CASSAPRRDEQYF. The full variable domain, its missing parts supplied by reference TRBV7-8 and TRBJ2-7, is GAGVSQSPRYKVAKRGQDVALRCDPISGHVSLFWYQQALGQGPEFLTYFQNEAQLDKSGLPSDRFFAERPEGSVSTLKIQRTQQEDSAVYLCASSAPRRDEQYFGPGTRLTVT.